This is a list of T cell receptor beta chains from one sample in a study of blood T cell repertoires in COVID-19. Measured with immunoSEQ multiplex PCR; TCRdb has only the in-frame clones, and not every one. This table holds about 320,000 clones, around 82% found once. Sequenced: peripheral blood. The receptors were sampled from a woman aged 50 to 60 with acute or convalescent COVID-19. Both conserved end residues are part of each CDR3. A D gene is named only where the DNA matches it firmly. Clone size is given for some rows only: seen once, a few or many times, or a class if the clone is expanded.

clone size,J gene,V gene,D gene,CDR3 DNA,CDR3 protein
NA,TRBJ2-1,TRBV4-1,TRBD2,TGCGCCAGCAGCCGGGGATTAGCGGGAGTCGACAATGAGCAGTTCTTC,CASSRGLAGVDNEQFF
NA,TRBJ2-7,TRBV19,NA,TGTGCCAGTAGCAATCCGAGGACGGGGACCTACGAGCAGTACTTC,CASSNPRTGTYEQYF
NA,TRBJ2-5,TRBV18,TRBD2,TGTGCCAGCTCACCGTTAGCGGGGGAGCAAGAGACCCAGTACTTC,CASSPLAGEQETQYF
NA,TRBJ1-3,TRBV7-2,TRBD1,TGTGCCAGCAGCTCCAGGACAGGGCTGGGAAACACCATATATTTT,CASSSRTGLGNTIYF
once,TRBJ1-1,TRBV10-3,NA,TGTGCCATCAGTGACCCTGGACAGACTGAAGCTTTCTTT,CAISDPGQTEAFF
few,TRBJ1-1,TRBV27,TRBD1,TGTGCCAGCAGTCCAGGACAGGGGGCAAGGACTGAAGCTTTCTTT,CASSPGQGARTEAFF
NA,TRBJ1-3,TRBV6-1,NA,TGTGCCAGCAGTGAAGCTCAGGGGTCTGGAAACACCATATATTTT,CASSEAQGSGNTIYF
NA,TRBJ1-2,TRBV11-2,TRBD1,TGTGCCAGCAGCCCCGGGACAGCGACTAACTATGGCTACACCTTC,CASSPGTATNYGYTF
NA,TRBJ1-4,TRBV5-1,TRBD1,TGCGCCAGCAGCATCCCAGGGGGCAGAAATGAAAAACTGTTTTTT,CASSIPGGRNEKLFF
NA,TRBJ2-5,TRBV2,NA,TGTGCCAGCGCATCAAGGTCCGGGGAGACCCAGTACTTC,CASASRSGETQYF
NA,TRBJ2-5,TRBV11-2,NA,TGTGCCAGCAGCTTAGGAACAGGGAAGGGAGAGACCCAGTACTTC,CASSLGTGKGETQYF
once,TRBJ2-5,TRBV2,TRBD1,TGTGCCAGCAGCGAACGGGGACAGACCGAAGAGACCCAGTACTTC,CASSERGQTEETQYF